This entry lists 10 T cell receptor beta chains sequenced from one sample in a study of blood T cell repertoires in COVID-19. Clones were sequenced by immunoSEQ multiplex PCR, and TCRdb holds only the in-frame ones, with some missing. This sample has 110,000 or so clones; around nine tenths occur once, and the top ten carry about 2.1%. Sample: peripheral blood. The receptors were sampled from a woman aged 50 to 60 with acute or convalescent COVID-19.

This clone was seen once. The chain combines TRBV2 with TRBJ1-4; 10 bases are a match to TRBD1. The J segment lost 7 bases and the V segment lost 5 bases, leaving 4 bases of the junction unmatched. This CDR3 spans 14 amino acids. Germline CDR1 and CDR2: SNHLY and FYNNEI. CDR3 DNA: TGTGCCAGCAGTTTCGACAGGGGGCCTGAAAAACTGTTTTTT. Its protein is CASSFDRGPEKLFF.

A single count supports this clone. The genes are TRBV30 and TRBJ1-1; D unresolved. The V and J ends lost 3 bases and 0 bases respectively, with 11 bases between them. The CDR3 has 14 amino acids. The germline CDR1 and CDR2 sequences are GTSNPN and SVGIG (reference sequence). CDR3 protein: CAWSKGVMNTEAFF. The DNA of the CDR3 is TGTGCCTGGAGCAAGGGAGTTATGAACACTGAAGCTTTCTTT.

The chain couples TRBV7-8 to TRBJ2-5, with D possibly TRBD1 on 8 matching bases. Trimming pared 3 bases from V and 4 bases from J, leaving 15 bases between. The CDR3 runs 15 residues. CDR1 and CDR2 from the germline V gene are SGHVS and FQNEAQ. The CDR3 is CASSLATGGAETQYF. The CDR3, as DNA: TGTGCCAGCAGCTTGGCCACAGGGGGGGCAGAGACCCAGTACTTC.

The chain joins TRBV2 to TRBJ2-7; tentatively, D is TRBD2 (7 bases). This CDR3 contains 13 residues. The V and J ends lost 9 bases and 6 bases respectively, with 18 bases between them. Germline V gene sequence: CDR1 SNHLY, CDR2 FYNNEI. The CDR3 reads CARGGPTRFEQYF. Here the CDR3 DNA reads TGTGCCAGGGGGGGGCCTACTAGGTTCGAGCAGTACTTC.

This sequence joins TRBV6-5 and TRBJ2-1, with 7 bases that match TRBD1. This CDR3 region has 14 residues. The germline CDR1 and CDR2 sequences are MNHEY and SVGAGI. Trimming took 0 bases from V and 6 from J; bases not matched to a gene: 2. DNA for the CDR3: TGTGCCAGCAGTTACTCAAAGGGGGCCAATGAGCAGTTCTTC. This gives the protein CASSYSKGANEQFF.

This chain joins TRBV10-2 and TRBJ1-2; D ambiguous. Germline V gene lookup returns CDR1 WSHSY and CDR2 SAAADI. This CDR3 region has 11 residues. Deletions cut 2 bases from V and 8 bases from J, with 6 bases between. The CDR3 region is CASSEGIGYTF. The CDR3 nucleotides read TGCGCCAGCAGTGAGGGCATCGGCTACACCTTC.

The rearrangement uses TRBV12-3 or TRBV12-4 and TRBJ1-2; D is undetermined. This CDR3 comprises 13 residues. V lost 0 bases and J 4 bases, leaving 6 bases between the germline ends. The CDR3 DNA reads as TGTGCCAGCAGTTTAGCAGGGAGCTATGGCTACACCTTC. Its translation is CASSLAGSYGYTF.

The chain employs TRBV6-2 or TRBV6-3 and TRBJ1-5, with a possible D match to TRBD1 (5 bases). The CDR3 has 14 amino acids. The ends were cut back, 5 bases at V and 1 base at J, with 9 bases in the middle. Germline CDR1 reads MNHEY; CDR2 reads SVGEGT. CDR3 bases: TGTGCCAGCAGTCCACAGGTGAGCAATCAGCCCCAGCATTTT. It yields the protein CASSPQVSNQPQHF.

The chain combines TRBV5-1 with TRBJ2-3; 9 nucleotides agree with TRBD2. The germline V gene encodes CDR1 SGHRS and CDR2 YFSETQ. V shed 2 bases and J 6 bases; nucleotides not matched to a gene: 10. CDR3 length: 16 residues. Written as DNA, the CDR3 is TGCGCCAGCAGCTTAAGCGGGGGGTATTCAGGGGATACGCAGTATTTT. It specifies CASSLSGGYSGDTQYF.

This chain joins TRBV7-2 and TRBJ2-3; maybe TRBD1 (5 bases). Germline V CDR1 and CDR2: SGHTA, FQGNSA. Trimming took off 5 bases at V and 4 bases at J, with 10 bases between the two ends. The CDR3 contains 13 residues. CDR3 region: CASSLREADTQYF. The CDR3 bases are TGTGCCAGCAGCCTCAGGGAAGCAGATACGCAGTATTTT.